Listed below are T cell receptor beta chains from one sample, sequenced in a study of OX40 agonist ivuxolimab in advanced cancers. Some clones are missing from TCRdb's copy, which holds only in-frame ones; the method was immunoSEQ multiplex PCR. The table shows 80,000 or so clones, with 90% to 95% occurring only once. The specimen comprised CD4+ or CD8+ T cells sorted from blood, sampled in a trial of the OX40 agonist ivuxolimab. These TCRs come from an adult with an advanced solid tumor such as melanoma, head and neck, liver or kidney cancer. Each CDR3 is given with its conserved first and last residue. D genes are given only for firm matches. Some rows mark clone size as missing; the rest say once, few, many or name a class of expanded clone.

V	D	size	J	CDR3	DNA
TRBV7-3	-	-	TRBJ1-1	CASRASNREGGTEAFF	TGTGCCAGCAGGGCAAGTAACAGGGAAGGCGGCACTGAAGCTTTCTTT
TRBV2	-	medium-sized	TRBJ2-2	CASSGNREGSTGELFF	TGTGCCAGCAGTGGGAACAGGGAAGGCAGCACCGGGGAGCTGTTTTTT
TRBV4-1	TRBD1	-	TRBJ1-6	CASSQVRQGNSPLHF	TGCGCCAGCAGCCAAGTACGACAGGGGAATTCACCCCTCCACTTT
TRBV27	-	-	TRBJ2-3	CASSLGQGPNTQYF	TGTGCCAGCAGTTTAGGGCAGGGGCCCAATACGCAGTATTTT
TRBV7-3	-	-	TRBJ1-1	CASSPPPGDGEAFF	TGTGCCAGCAGCCCACCCCCAGGGGACGGTGAAGCTTTCTTT
TRBV7-9	-	-	TRBJ2-4	CASSFRGWGQNIQYF	TGTGCCAGCAGCTTCAGGGGATGGGGCCAAAACATTCAGTACTTC
TRBV14	-	-	TRBJ1-2	CASSQEPRGPYGYTF	TGTGCCAGCAGCCAAGAACCCCGGGGGCCCTATGGCTACACCTTC
TRBV29-1	TRBD1	-	TRBJ1-2	CSADRGPTNYGYTF	TGCAGCGCGGACAGGGGGCCTACAAACTATGGCTACACCTTC
TRBV7-3	-	-	TRBJ2-1	CASSFYRSPENEQFF	TGTGCCAGCAGCTTTTACAGGAGTCCTGAGAATGAGCAGTTCTTC
TRBV18	TRBD1	-	TRBJ2-7	CASSPEGQGYEQYF	TGTGCCAGCTCACCGGAAGGACAGGGCTACGAGCAGTACTTC
TRBV5-8	-	once	TRBJ1-1	CASSLDRGWNTEAFF	TGTGCCAGCAGCTTGGATAGGGGTTGGAACACTGAAGCTTTCTTT
TRBV7-9	-	-	TRBJ1-5	CASSLEGRGDQPQHF	TGTGCCAGCAGCTTAGAAGGGCGGGGTGATCAGCCCCAGCATTTT
TRBV27	-	-	TRBJ1-5	CASSHLGGQIGQPQHF	TGTGCCAGCAGTCACCTGGGAGGACAAATAGGGCAGCCCCAGCATTTT
TRBV4-3	TRBD2	-	TRBJ2-7	CASSPIGGSEQYF	TGCGCCAGCAGCCCCATCGGGGGGAGCGAGCAGTACTTC
TRBV28	-	-	TRBJ1-5	CASNGFGEPQHF	TGTGCCAGCAACGGTTTTGGGGAGCCCCAGCATTTT
TRBV4-3	-	-	TRBJ2-7	CASNPYEQYF	TGCGCCAGCAACCCCTACGAGCAGTACTTC
TRBV14	-	-	TRBJ1-1	CASSHLSGGAEAFF	TGTGCCAGCAGCCACCTGTCGGGGGGGGCTGAAGCTTTCTTT
TRBV7-8	-	-	TRBJ1-5	CASSLEVSNQPQHF	TGTGCCAGCAGCTTGGAAGTTAGCAATCAGCCCCAGCATTTT
TRBV10-3	TRBD1	-	TRBJ2-3	CAISQLRQGNTDTQYF	TGTGCCATCAGCCAACTGCGACAGGGCAACACAGATACGCAGTATTTT
TRBV4-1	-	-	TRBJ2-1	CASSQVTLDSHNEQFF	TGCGCCAGCAGCCAGGTGACCCTAGACAGTCACAATGAGCAGTTCTTC